A selection of T cell receptor beta chains follows, all from one sample in a study of cytomegalovirus exposure and HLA in healthy donors. Generated by immunoSEQ multiplex PCR, the TCRdb table keeps only in-frame clones and is missing some. This table has more than 85,000 clones, roughly 85% appearing once. Sequencing was carried out using PBMCs. These receptors came from a middle-aged man in good health and CMV-seronegative. CDR3s include the opening cysteine and the closing phenylalanine or tryptophan. The order of the fields is V gene, D gene, J gene, clone size, CDR3 protein, CDR3 DNA. A D gene is named only where the DNA matches it firmly. Rows give clone size only sometimes, using once, few, many, or a class for an expanded clone.

V gene: TRBV7-9; D gene: -; J gene: TRBJ2-7; clone size: -; CDR3 protein: CASSLRSAAYEQYF; CDR3 DNA: TGTGCCAGCAGCTTAAGAAGCGCAGCCTACGAGCAGTACTTC
V gene: TRBV7-3; D gene: TRBD1; J gene: TRBJ1-5; clone size: -; CDR3 protein: CASSLQGALGQPQHF; CDR3 DNA: TGTGCCAGCAGCCTGCAGGGGGCCCTCGGTCAGCCCCAGCATTTT
V gene: TRBV7-9; D gene: TRBD1; J gene: TRBJ2-7; clone size: -; CDR3 protein: CSSSSPGQGYEQYF; CDR3 DNA: TGTTCCAGCAGCTCGCCGGGACAGGGGTACGAGCAGTACTTC
V gene: TRBV2; D gene: TRBD1; J gene: TRBJ1-2; clone size: -; CDR3 protein: CASTHRGNYGYTF; CDR3 DNA: TGTGCCAGCACCCACAGGGGTAACTATGGCTACACCTTC
V gene: TRBV19; D gene: TRBD1; J gene: TRBJ1-1; clone size: -; CDR3 protein: CASRLTQGATEAFF; CDR3 DNA: TGTGCCAGTAGACTGACCCAGGGGGCCACTGAAGCTTTCTTT
V gene: TRBV7-9; D gene: TRBD1; J gene: TRBJ1-5; clone size: -; CDR3 protein: CASSREGQGGQPQHF; CDR3 DNA: TGTGCCAGCAGCCGTGAGGGACAGGGCGGACAGCCCCAGCATTTT
V gene: TRBV14; D gene: -; J gene: TRBJ2-3; clone size: once; CDR3 protein: CASSQGAGDTQYF; CDR3 DNA: TGTGCCAGCAGCCAAGGAGCCGGAGATACGCAGTATTTT
V gene: TRBV27; D gene: -; J gene: TRBJ2-7; clone size: -; CDR3 protein: CASSLSSTAYEQYF; CDR3 DNA: TGTGCCAGCAGTTTATCGTCGACTGCTTACGAGCAGTACTTC
V gene: TRBV6-5; D gene: -; J gene: TRBJ2-1; clone size: -; CDR3 protein: CASSPVATGFRFF; CDR3 DNA: TGTGCCAGCAGCCCGGTCGCCACAGGGTTTCGGTTCTTC
V gene: TRBV5-4; D gene: -; J gene: TRBJ2-7; clone size: -; CDR3 protein: CASSPAGDEQYF; CDR3 DNA: TGTGCCAGCAGCCCGGCAGGCGACGAGCAGTACTTC
V gene: TRBV18; D gene: -; J gene: TRBJ1-3; clone size: -; CDR3 protein: CASSPTGGSGNTIYF; CDR3 DNA: TGTGCCAGCTCACCAACCGGGGGCTCTGGAAACACCATATATTTT
V gene: TRBV4-1; D gene: -; J gene: TRBJ2-5; clone size: -; CDR3 protein: CASSQYRDVETQYF; CDR3 DNA: TGCGCCAGCAGCCAGTACAGGGACGTCGAGACCCAGTACTTC
V gene: TRBV5-1; D gene: TRBD2; J gene: TRBJ2-7; clone size: -; CDR3 protein: CASSLEGLPTYEQYF; CDR3 DNA: TGCGCCAGCAGCTTGGAGGGACTACCGACCTACGAGCAGTACTTC
V gene: TRBV6-1; D gene: -; J gene: TRBJ2-3; clone size: -; CDR3 protein: CASSEARLRGTITDTQYF; CDR3 DNA: TGTGCCAGCAGTGAAGCACGTCTGCGGGGGACAATCACAGATACGCAGTATTTT
V gene: TRBV14; D gene: TRBD1; J gene: TRBJ2-7; clone size: -; CDR3 protein: CASSKGGQGAQTSYEQYF; CDR3 DNA: TGTGCCAGCAGCAAGGGGGGACAGGGAGCTCAAACTTCCTACGAGCAGTACTTC
V gene: TRBV7-9; D gene: -; J gene: TRBJ2-1; clone size: -; CDR3 protein: CSSSLAGVVNEQFF; CDR3 DNA: TGTTCCAGCAGCTTAGCAGGGGTGGTCAATGAGCAGTTCTTC
V gene: TRBV5-4; D gene: -; J gene: TRBJ1-2; clone size: -; CDR3 protein: CASSLAQGYGYTF; CDR3 DNA: TGTGCCAGCAGCTTGGCCCAGGGCTATGGCTACACCTTC
V gene: TRBV18; D gene: -; J gene: TRBJ2-1; clone size: -; CDR3 protein: CASSRGGGPYNEQFF; CDR3 DNA: TGTGCCAGCTCACGCGGCGGGGGCCCCTACAATGAGCAGTTCTTC
V gene: TRBV6-6; D gene: -; J gene: TRBJ1-2; clone size: -; CDR3 protein: CASNGDTLYGYTF; CDR3 DNA: TGTGCCAGCAACGGGGACACCCTCTATGGCTACACCTTC
V gene: TRBV19; D gene: TRBD1; J gene: TRBJ2-5; clone size: few; CDR3 protein: CASSIEDRGSWETQYF; CDR3 DNA: TGTGCCAGTAGTATCGAGGACAGGGGGTCTTGGGAGACCCAGTACTTC
V gene: TRBV6-5; D gene: TRBD1; J gene: TRBJ2-2; clone size: -; CDR3 protein: CASSRRDSNTGELFF; CDR3 DNA: TGTGCCAGCAGTCGAAGGGACAGTAACACCGGGGAGCTGTTTTTT
V gene: TRBV5-4; D gene: -; J gene: TRBJ1-1; clone size: -; CDR3 protein: CASSLAGKGGTEAFF; CDR3 DNA: TGTGCCAGCAGCCTAGCGGGTAAGGGAGGCACTGAAGCTTTCTTT
V gene: TRBV19; D gene: -; J gene: TRBJ1-3; clone size: -; CDR3 protein: CASSIDPSRTSGNTIYF; CDR3 DNA: TGTGCCAGTAGTATAGATCCCAGTCGGACTTCTGGAAACACCATATATTTT
V gene: TRBV2; D gene: -; J gene: TRBJ1-5; clone size: -; CDR3 protein: CASRGLIRPQHF; CDR3 DNA: TGTGCCAGTCGCGGCCTGATTCGGCCCCAGCATTTT
V gene: TRBV29-1; D gene: TRBD2; J gene: TRBJ2-1; clone size: -; CDR3 protein: CSVEDWASGGANEQFF; CDR3 DNA: TGCAGCGTTGAAGATTGGGCTAGCGGGGGGGCTAATGAGCAGTTCTTC
V gene: TRBV10-3; D gene: TRBD1; J gene: TRBJ2-5; clone size: -; CDR3 protein: CAIGQGSETQYF; CDR3 DNA: TGTGCCATCGGACAGGGATCAGAGACCCAGTACTTC
V gene: TRBV14; D gene: -; J gene: TRBJ2-7; clone size: -; CDR3 protein: CASSQAVGGLNYEQYF; CDR3 DNA: TGTGCCAGCAGCCAAGCTGTCGGGGGGCTGAACTACGAGCAGTACTTC
V gene: TRBV15; D gene: TRBD1; J gene: TRBJ1-2; clone size: few; CDR3 protein: CATSRGDSTGGGYTF; CDR3 DNA: TGTGCCACCAGCAGAGGGGATTCGACAGGGGGTGGCTACACCTTC
V gene: TRBV4-1; D gene: TRBD1; J gene: TRBJ2-1; clone size: -; CDR3 protein: CASSQDRQGVYNEQFF; CDR3 DNA: TGCGCCAGCAGCCAAGATCGTCAGGGGGTCTACAATGAGCAGTTCTTC
V gene: TRBV4-1; D gene: TRBD1; J gene: TRBJ1-5; clone size: -; CDR3 protein: CASSQGDRFFPLQPQHF; CDR3 DNA: TGCGCCAGCAGCCAAGGGGACAGATTTTTTCCGTTGCAGCCCCAGCATTTT
V gene: TRBV11-2; D gene: TRBD2; J gene: TRBJ2-1; clone size: -; CDR3 protein: CASSSPGTSGYNEQFF; CDR3 DNA: TGTGCCAGCAGCTCCCCAGGGACTAGCGGCTACAATGAGCAGTTCTTC
V gene: TRBV9; D gene: TRBD1; J gene: TRBJ1-2; clone size: -; CDR3 protein: CASSAPGQGARGYTF; CDR3 DNA: TGTGCCAGCAGCGCGCCGGGACAGGGGGCTAGGGGCTACACCTTC
V gene: TRBV11-2; D gene: TRBD2; J gene: TRBJ2-7; clone size: once; CDR3 protein: CASSPGGTSGPASGEQYF; CDR3 DNA: TGTGCCAGCAGCCCGGGAGGGACTAGCGGACCGGCCTCGGGCGAGCAGTACTTC
V gene: TRBV11-2; D gene: -; J gene: TRBJ2-7; clone size: -; CDR3 protein: CASSPSSLRYEQYF; CDR3 DNA: TGTGCCAGCAGCCCTTCCTCCCTGCGGTACGAGCAGTACTTC
V gene: TRBV7-9; D gene: TRBD1; J gene: TRBJ2-2; clone size: -; CDR3 protein: CASSFRGPGRELFF; CDR3 DNA: TGTGCCAGCAGCTTCAGGGGGCCGGGCCGGGAGCTGTTTTTT
V gene: TRBV5-6; D gene: -; J gene: TRBJ1-2; clone size: -; CDR3 protein: CASSPRGRGGTNYGYTF; CDR3 DNA: TGTGCCAGCAGTCCCCGAGGGAGGGGAGGGACAAACTATGGCTACACCTTC
V gene: TRBV5-1; D gene: TRBD2; J gene: TRBJ2-1; clone size: -; CDR3 protein: CASSLSLAGSLNEQFF; CDR3 DNA: TGCGCCAGCAGCTTGTCGCTAGCGGGGTCTTTGAATGAGCAGTTCTTC
V gene: TRBV14; D gene: -; J gene: TRBJ2-7; clone size: -; CDR3 protein: CASSRRVTYEQYF; CDR3 DNA: TGTGCCAGCAGCCGGAGGGTCACCTACGAGCAGTACTTC